The 23 T cell receptor beta chains given below trace back to one sample, sequenced in a study of beta chain features in type 1 diabetes. The study reverse transcribed the entire isolated RNA, so it sequenced expressed TCRB transcripts. Sequenced by immunoSEQ multiplex PCR; TCRdb stores in-frame clones only, minus some. The table includes 500,000 to 700,000 clones, around 16% detected once. Material: naive CD4+ T cells from blood. These receptors were obtained from a man aged 18 to 29 in good health.

This chain connects TRBV19 to TRBJ2-7; D remains ambiguous. CDR3 length: 13 amino acids. V lost 3 bases and J 3 bases, leaving 9 bases between the germline ends. Per the germline V gene, CDR1 is LNHDA and CDR2 is SQIVND (reference sequence). The DNA for the CDR3 is TGTGCCAGTAGTATCGAGCAAAGCTACGAGCAGTACTTC. Translating it yields CASSIEQSYEQYF.

The rearrangement joins TRBV15 to TRBJ2-5; D remains unclear. V was cut by 0 bases and J by 3 bases, with 14 bases left in between. This CDR3 has 16 amino acids. Germline values: CDR1 LNHNV, CDR2 YYDKDF (reference sequence). CDR3 nucleotides: TGTGCCACCAGCAGAGATATTAGTCTCGGAAAAGAGACCCAGTACTTC. Protein sequence: CATSRDISLGKETQYF. Full variable domain (outside the CDR3, taken from reference TRBV15 and TRBJ2-5): DAMVIQNPRYQVTQFGKPVTLSCSQTLNHNVMYWYQQKSSQAPKLLFHYYDKDFNNEADTPDNFQSRRPNTSFCFLDIRSPGLGDTAMYLCATSRDISLGKETQYFGPGTRLLVL.

This clone was observed a few times. The chain links TRBV7-2 to TRBJ2-4; D not certain. The V end lost 2 bases, the J end lost 4 bases, and 6 bases lay between the germline ends. The CDR3 has 13 residues. Germline CDR1 is SGHTA and CDR2 is FQGNSA. The CDR3, as DNA: TGTGCCAGCAGCTTAAGGCTGAAAAACATTCAGTACTTC. It translates to CASSLRLKNIQYF.

In its sample, this clone was seen a few times. This chain connects TRBV6-6 to TRBJ1-1, with unresolved D. The CDR3 loop spans 12 amino acids. The germline V gene has CDR1 MNHNY and CDR2 SVGAGI (reference sequence). Trimming removed 6 bases from V and 4 bases from J, with 9 bases in between. The CDR3 loop is CASRIWGTEAFF. The CDR3 DNA follows: TGTGCCAGCAGGATCTGGGGCACTGAAGCTTTCTTT.

This clone was seen only a few times. The chain has TRBV5-1 and TRBJ1-4; 7 bases line up with TRBD1. Germline CDR1 and CDR2: SGHRS and YFSETQ. The junction had 10 bases not matched to a gene; V was cut back by 4 bases and J by 10 bases. The CDR3 is made up of 14 amino acids. In DNA, the CDR3 is TGCGCCAGCAGCCACCGTTGGGGACAGCGAAAACTGTTTTTT. It is translated as CASSHRWGQRKLFF.

The chain employs TRBV4-1 and TRBJ2-7; 7 nucleotides align to TRBD1. Germline CDR1 MGHRA, CDR2 YSYEKL. The ends lost 2 bases at V and 4 bases at J; junction bases unmatched: 8. The CDR3 covers 15 residues. The CDR3 DNA sequence: TGCGCCAGCAGCCAAATCGGGACAGTGCGTTACGAGCAGTACTTC. Translated: CASSQIGTVRYEQYF.

This clone was observed a single time. The V and J genes are TRBV9 and TRBJ1-5; D is ambiguous. The CDR3 length is 15 residues. Germline lookup yields CDR1 SGDLS and CDR2 YYNGEE. The ends were cut back, 2 bases at V and 1 base at J, with 10 bases in the middle. CDR3 sequence reads: CASSVTGTSNQPQHF. In DNA, the CDR3 is TGTGCCAGCAGCGTGACGGGAACGAGCAATCAGCCCCAGCATTTT.

The CDR3 DNA follows: TGTGCCAGTAGTTCCGGGACAGGGGGGACTGAAGCTTTCTTT. Amino acid sequence: CASSSGTGGTEAFF. The chain carries TRBV19 and TRBJ1-1; 11 nucleotides align to TRBD1. This CDR3 contains 14 residues. J was trimmed by 5 bases and V by 5 bases; bases with no gene match: 4. In germline, CDR1 is LNHDA, CDR2 SQIVND (reference sequence).

This chain joins TRBV11-2 and TRBJ2-4; the D gene is possibly TRBD2 (7 bases). There are 16 residues in the CDR3. The V end lost 5 bases, the J end lost 0 bases, and 14 bases lay between the germline ends. Germline V gene sequence: CDR1 SGHAT, CDR2 FQNNGV. The CDR3 nucleotides are TGTGCCAGCAGCCCGCGGGGGCGACTAGCCAAAAACATTCAGTACTTC. Translating it yields CASSPRGRLAKNIQYF.

This CDR3 is CASSQERSRQRTTNEKLFF. Written as DNA, the CDR3 is TGCGCCAGCAGCCAAGAGAGGAGTAGACAGCGAACAACTAATGAAAAACTGTTTTTT. The V and J genes are TRBV4-1 and TRBJ1-4, with D possibly TRBD1 on 5 matching bases. This CDR3 contains 19 residues. V gave up 0 bases and J gave up 0 bases, with 17 bases separating them. Germline lookup yields CDR1 MGHRA and CDR2 YSYEKL.

A few counts support this clone. V gene TRBV27 combines with J gene TRBJ1-2; perhaps TRBD1 as D (6 bases). V was trimmed by 5 bases and J by 5 bases, leaving 18 bases between them. The CDR3 is made up of 15 amino acids. Per the germline V gene, CDR1 is MNHEY and CDR2 is SMNVEV (reference sequence). The CDR3 DNA sequence: TGTGCCAGCAGTGAGACAGGTGCCCACACTTATGGCTACACCTTC. This codes for CASSETGAHTYGYTF.

This clone was observed a handful of times. The chain is built from TRBV25-1 and TRBJ2-7; 8 positions agree with TRBD1. CDR3 size: 15 residues. Germline V lookup: CDR1 MGHDK, CDR2 SYGVNS. V shed 1 base and J 1 base; nucleotides not matched to a gene: 3. The CDR3 protein is CASSELGTGSYEQYF. CDR3 nucleotides: TGTGCCAGCAGTGAATTAGGGACAGGATCCTACGAGCAGTACTTC.

The J gene is TRBJ1-1, the V gene TRBV5-4, with D hard to call. Trimming removed 0 bases from V and 3 bases from J, with 12 bases in between. The CDR3 totals 15 residues. CDR1 is SGHNT and CDR2 is YYREEE in the germline V gene (reference sequence). The DNA of the CDR3 is TGTGCCAGCAGCTTGGAGGCCGGGCGGGACACTGAAGCTTTCTTT. Its protein product is CASSLEAGRDTEAFF.

In this sample, this clone turned up a few times. The V call is TRBV10-3, the J call TRBJ1-4, with no clear D. The CDR3 contains 17 residues. Per the germline V gene, CDR1 is ENHRY and CDR2 is SYGVKD. Deletions cut 0 bases from V and 4 bases from J, with 15 bases between. CDR3 coding DNA: TGTGCCATCAGTGAGTCGGGAAGGGTAGGAAGTAATGAAAAACTGTTTTTT. It translates to CAISESGRVGSNEKLFF.

In its sample, this clone was seen a few times. CDR3 sequence reads: CASSSGTDTQYF. The DNA for the CDR3 is TGTGCCAGCAGCTCTGGCACAGATACGCAGTATTTT. The rearrangement uses TRBV7-8 and TRBJ2-3; no clear D gene. CDR3 length: 12 residues. The V gene's germline CDR1 is SGHVS and CDR2 FQNEAQ. V dropped 4 bases and J dropped 1 base, with 3 bases sitting between them.

This sequence joins TRBV9 and TRBJ1-1; 10 bases match TRBD1. V was clipped by 0 bases and J by 4 bases; unmatched bases: 3. CDR1 is SGDLS, CDR2 YYNGEE, per germline. This CDR3 is 15 amino acids long. The DNA for the CDR3 is TGTGCCAGCAGCGTAGACGGGACAGGGGTCACTGAAGCTTTCTTT. Translated, it gives CASSVDGTGVTEAFF.

The V and J genes are TRBV7-2 and TRBJ2-3; D tentatively reads TRBD1 or TRBD2 (5 bases each). Germline CDR1 reads SGHTA; CDR2 reads FQGNSA. V gave up 4 bases and J gave up 3 bases, with 11 bases separating them. This CDR3 contains 14 residues. The CDR3, as DNA: TGTGCCAGCAGCTATGGGGACCTTACAGATACGCAGTATTTT. Encoded protein: CASSYGDLTDTQYF.

The rearrangement links TRBV7-8 to TRBJ1-5; 7 bases align to TRBD1. This CDR3 comprises 16 residues. V dropped 5 bases and J dropped 6; count of bases not matched to a gene: 13. The germline V gene has CDR1 SGHVS and CDR2 FQNEAQ. The CDR3 region is CASSQNWAGGSQPQHF. The CDR3 coding sequence is TGTGCCAGCAGCCAAAATTGGGCAGGGGGAAGTCAGCCCCAGCATTTT.

The sample holds a few counts of this clone. V gene TRBV4-3 combines with J gene TRBJ1-4, with D possibly matching TRBD1 (5 bases). Germline CDR1 LGHNA, CDR2 YSLEER. The CDR3 has 15 residues. Between the trimmed V and J ends, which lost 0 bases and 5 bases, there was a span of 10 bases. CDR3: CASSQEARENEKLFF. The CDR3 nucleotides are TGCGCCAGCAGCCAAGAGGCCAGGGAAAATGAAAAACTGTTTTTT.

This clone has only a few counts. This chain joins TRBV11-2 and TRBJ2-7; TRBD1 might be the D (5 bases). The germline V gene has CDR1 SGHAT and CDR2 FQNNGV. This CDR3 spans 18 amino acids. Trimming took 3 bases from V and 6 from J, leaving 27 bases between them. CDR3 in DNA: TGTGCCAGCAGCTTTCTCCCTTCCGCGCAGGGCGCTGCCGGCGAGCAGTACTTC. This encodes CASSFLPSAQGAAGEQYF.

This clone showed up just a few times. The V call is TRBV19, the J call TRBJ2-2, with D possibly matching TRBD1 (5 bases). The V end was cut by 9 bases, the J end by 4 bases, with 18 bases between. The CDR3 sequence is 15 residues long. The germline V gene has CDR1 LNHDA and CDR2 SQIVND (reference sequence). The CDR3, as DNA: TGTGCCAGCAGCAAGGGGCGGACCAGCACCGGGGAGCTGTTTTTT. It is translated as CASSKGRTSTGELFF. Full variable domain (rest looked up from reference TRBV19 and TRBJ2-2): DGGITQSPKYLFRKEGQNVTLSCEQNLNHDAMYWYRQDPGQGLRLIYYSQIVNDFQKGDIAEGYSVSREKKESFPLTVTSAQKNPTAFYLCASSKGRTSTGELFFGEGSRLTVL.

This clone was recorded a few times. The gene calls are TRBV4-3 and TRBJ2-1; 7 bases match TRBD2. V trimming: 1 base; J trimming: 3 bases; junction bases outside the gene matches: 6. Germline V gives CDR1 LGHNA, CDR2 YSLEER. There are 16 residues in the CDR3. The CDR3 sequence: CASSQGWGGNYNEQFF. In DNA form, the CDR3 reads TGCGCCAGCAGCCAAGGTTGGGGGGGAAACTACAATGAGCAGTTCTTC.

The sample holds a few counts of this clone. The rearrangement links TRBV6-6 to TRBJ2-7; the D is unclear. Trimming removed 7 bases from V and 1 base from J, with 5 bases in between. The germline CDR1 and CDR2 sequences are MNHNY and SVGAGI (reference sequence). This CDR3 is 11 amino acids long. Written as DNA, the CDR3 is TGTGCCAGCACAAGGTCCTACGAGCAGTACTTC. Amino acid sequence: CASTRSYEQYF.